This T cell receptor (beta chain) came from a study of post-analysis software for immune sequencing data. This clonotype was counted a few times. Its matching antigen is unknown. A junction end diverges from the germline sequence, so it may reflect a read error. Study-wide results and limits: Compared against controls, patients with multiple sclerosis displayed significantly lower normalized Chao1 diversity. Four or five TRBV segments (TRBV5-6, TRBV5-1 and TRBV20-1 among them) occurred more frequently in patients than in controls.

The CDR3 contains 12 residues. CDR1 and CDR2 from the germline V gene are SGDLS and YYNGEE. The authors incorporated unique molecular identifiers into the TCR beta cDNA libraries. TCRdb used MiXCR to reprocess the PCR reads, holding one entry per CDR3 protein. The table lists about 800,000 distinct CDR3 sequences, 30% of them singletons. The chain carries TRBV9 and TRBJ1-1; D might be TRBD1 (6 bases). The clonotype was recovered from a girl aged 10 to 17 with multiple sclerosis. Source material: blood. DNA for the CDR3: TGTGCCAGCAGTGTAGGGGGCACTGAAGCTTTCTTT. Protein product: CASSVGGTEAFF. The whole variable domain, remainder taken from reference TRBV9 and TRBJ1-1, is DSGVTQTPKHLITATGQRVTLRCSPRSGDLSVYWYQQSLDQGLQFLIQYYNGEERAKGNILERFSAQQFPDLHSELNLSSLELGDSALYFCASSVGGTEAFFGQGTRLTVV.